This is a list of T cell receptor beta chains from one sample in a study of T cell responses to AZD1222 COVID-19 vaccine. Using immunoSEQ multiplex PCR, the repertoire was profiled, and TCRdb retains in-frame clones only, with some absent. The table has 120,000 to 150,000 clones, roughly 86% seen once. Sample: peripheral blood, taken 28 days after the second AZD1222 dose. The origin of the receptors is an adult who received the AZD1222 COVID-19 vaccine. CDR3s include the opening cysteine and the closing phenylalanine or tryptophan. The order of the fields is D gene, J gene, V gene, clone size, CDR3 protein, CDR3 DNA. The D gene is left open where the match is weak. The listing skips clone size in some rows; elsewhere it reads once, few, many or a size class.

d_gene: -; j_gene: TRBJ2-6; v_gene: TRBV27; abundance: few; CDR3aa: CASTSGTGANVLTF; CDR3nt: TGTGCCAGCACCTCGGGAACTGGGGCCAACGTCCTGACTTTC
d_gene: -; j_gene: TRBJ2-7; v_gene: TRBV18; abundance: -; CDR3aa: CASSTRGDEQYF; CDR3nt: TGTGCCAGCTCTACACGGGGTGACGAGCAGTACTTC
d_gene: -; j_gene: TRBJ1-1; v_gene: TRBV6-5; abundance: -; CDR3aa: CASSYSLHSGTEAFF; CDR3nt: TGTGCCAGCAGTTACTCACTCCACTCGGGCACTGAAGCTTTCTTT
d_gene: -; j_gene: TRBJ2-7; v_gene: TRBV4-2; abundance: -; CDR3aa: CASSQGWQGGYEQYF; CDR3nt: TGTGCCAGCAGCCAAGGGTGGCAGGGGGGTTACGAGCAGTACTTC
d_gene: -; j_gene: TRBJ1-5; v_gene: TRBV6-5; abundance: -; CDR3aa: CASSYSTASGQPQHF; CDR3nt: TGTGCCAGCAGTTACTCGACGGCGTCGGGTCAGCCCCAGCATTTT
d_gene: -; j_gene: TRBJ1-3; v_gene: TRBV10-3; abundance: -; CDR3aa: CAISGEYGNTIYF; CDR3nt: TGTGCCATCAGTGGGGAATACGGAAACACCATATATTTT
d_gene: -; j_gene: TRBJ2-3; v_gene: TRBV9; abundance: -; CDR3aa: CASSVDGSDTQYF; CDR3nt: TGTGCCAGCAGCGTAGATGGCTCGGATACGCAGTATTTT
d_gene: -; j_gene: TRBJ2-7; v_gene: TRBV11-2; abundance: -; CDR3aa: CASSLGFGGLDEQYF; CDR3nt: TGTGCCAGCAGCTTAGGCTTCGGGGGCCTGGACGAGCAGTACTTC
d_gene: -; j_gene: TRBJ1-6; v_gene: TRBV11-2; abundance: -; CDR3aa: CASSLEQGAPLHF; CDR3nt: TGTGCCAGCAGCTTGGAACAGGGTGCACCCCTCCACTTT
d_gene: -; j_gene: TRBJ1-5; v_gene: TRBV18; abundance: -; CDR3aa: CASTQSGRQGVNQPQHF; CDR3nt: TGTGCCAGCACGCAGTCGGGCAGGCAGGGCGTCAATCAGCCCCAGCATTTT
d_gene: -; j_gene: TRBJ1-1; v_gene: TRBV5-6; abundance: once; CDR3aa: CASSLGSSGANTEAFF; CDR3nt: TGTGCCAGCAGCTTGGGCTCCTCGGGGGCGAACACTGAAGCTTTCTTT
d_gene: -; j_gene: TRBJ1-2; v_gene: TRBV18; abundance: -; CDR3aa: CASSPPNRSYGYTF; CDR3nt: TGTGCCAGCTCACCACCGAACAGGAGCTATGGCTACACCTTC
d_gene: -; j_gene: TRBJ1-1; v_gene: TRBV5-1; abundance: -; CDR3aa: CASTQGLNTEAFF; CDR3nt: TGCGCCAGCACCCAGGGATTGAACACTGAAGCTTTCTTT
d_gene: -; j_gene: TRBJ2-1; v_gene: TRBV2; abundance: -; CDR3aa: CASSSLRVPGLYNEQFF; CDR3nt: TGTGCCAGCAGTTCCCTCCGAGTCCCGGGGTTGTACAATGAGCAGTTCTTC
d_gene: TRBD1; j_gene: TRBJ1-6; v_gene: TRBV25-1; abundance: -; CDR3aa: CASSDGTASPLHF; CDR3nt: TGTGCCAGCAGTGACGGGACAGCTTCACCCCTCCACTTT
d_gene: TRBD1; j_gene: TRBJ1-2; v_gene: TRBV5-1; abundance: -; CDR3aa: CASSTETGQGYTF; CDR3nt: TGCGCCAGCAGCACAGAGACAGGGCAGGGCTACACCTTC
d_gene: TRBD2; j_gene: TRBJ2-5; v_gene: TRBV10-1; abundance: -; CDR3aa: CASSDYGGETQYF; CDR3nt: TGCGCCAGCAGTGACTACGGGGGGGAGACCCAGTACTTC
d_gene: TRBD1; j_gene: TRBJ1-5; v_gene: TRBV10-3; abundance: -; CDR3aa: CAIRGQSNQPQHF; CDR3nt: TGTGCCATCAGGGGACAGAGCAATCAGCCCCAGCATTTT
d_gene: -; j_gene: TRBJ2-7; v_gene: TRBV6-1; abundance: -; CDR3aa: CASSEVGQGSYEQYF; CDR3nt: TGTGCCAGCAGTGAAGTCGGGCAGGGGAGCTACGAGCAGTACTTC
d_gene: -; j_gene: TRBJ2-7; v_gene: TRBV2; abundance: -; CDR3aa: CASIQGSYEQYF; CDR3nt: TGTGCCAGCATACAGGGATCGTACGAGCAGTACTTC
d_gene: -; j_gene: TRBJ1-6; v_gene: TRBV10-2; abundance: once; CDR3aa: CASSELYSPLHF; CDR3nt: TGCGCCAGCAGTGAGTTGTATTCACCCCTCCACTTT
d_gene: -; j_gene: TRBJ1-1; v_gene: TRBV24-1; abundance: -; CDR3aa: CATSEGAGAFF; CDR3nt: TGTGCCACCAGTGAGGGGGCGGGAGCTTTCTTT
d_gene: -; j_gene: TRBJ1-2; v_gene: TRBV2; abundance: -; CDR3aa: CASTKQVGGYTF; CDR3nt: TGTGCCAGCACCAAGCAGGTCGGTGGCTACACCTTC
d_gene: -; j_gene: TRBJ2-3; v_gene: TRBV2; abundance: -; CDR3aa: CASSVNGGPDTQYF; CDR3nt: TGTGCCAGCAGTGTGAACGGGGGGCCAGATACGCAGTATTTT
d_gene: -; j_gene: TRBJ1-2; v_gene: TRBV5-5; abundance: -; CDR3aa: CASSSAGSTNYGYTF; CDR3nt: TGTGCCAGCAGCTCAGCTGGCAGCACTAACTATGGCTACACCTTC
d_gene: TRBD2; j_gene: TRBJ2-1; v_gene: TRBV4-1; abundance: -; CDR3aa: CASSQEIRTAGASREQFF; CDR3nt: TGCGCCAGCAGCCAAGAGATTAGGACAGCGGGAGCTTCGCGTGAGCAGTTCTTC